Sequencing of this T cell receptor (beta chain) was carried out in a study of regulatory T cells in long-lasting Graves disease. Findings and caveats of the study: Segments TRBV28, TRBJ1-2 and TRBJ2-5 showed preferential usage in persistent disease. Clonotypes that were public and shared totalled fewer than 3,500 in persistent patients versus over 800 in new patients.

As for time point: newly diagnosed GD, antithyroid drugs for less than 3 months. PBMCs provided the RNA from which the TCR library was made. This clonotype was found many times. Its antigen is not identified. Germline V gene sequence: CDR1 KGHSH, CDR2 LQKENI. The V gene end was trimmed by 5 bases and the J gene end by 7 bases; junction bases not matched to a gene: 11. This CDR3 has 16 residues. Both iRepertoire HTBI primers and Arm-PCR of CDR3 regions were used to build the TCR beta libraries. TCRdb redid the calling of the multiplex PCR reads with MiXCR, one entry per CDR3 protein. The sample carries 390,000 or so distinct CDR3 sequences, 12% recorded once. The same sample was also studied in work on T cells in Graves' hyperthyroidism and ophthalmopathy.

The sample in question was peripheral blood mononuclear cells (PBMCs), obtained at new diagnosis, from a patient treated with antithyroid drugs. The rearrangement joins TRBV18 to TRBJ1-6, with 7 bases lining up with TRBD1. This TCR derives from a woman aged 18-29 years with Graves disease. The CDR3 nucleotides read TGTGCCAGCTCATCATTTGGGACAGCCGGCAATTCACCCCTCCACTTT. Amino acid sequence: CASSSFGTAGNSPLHF.